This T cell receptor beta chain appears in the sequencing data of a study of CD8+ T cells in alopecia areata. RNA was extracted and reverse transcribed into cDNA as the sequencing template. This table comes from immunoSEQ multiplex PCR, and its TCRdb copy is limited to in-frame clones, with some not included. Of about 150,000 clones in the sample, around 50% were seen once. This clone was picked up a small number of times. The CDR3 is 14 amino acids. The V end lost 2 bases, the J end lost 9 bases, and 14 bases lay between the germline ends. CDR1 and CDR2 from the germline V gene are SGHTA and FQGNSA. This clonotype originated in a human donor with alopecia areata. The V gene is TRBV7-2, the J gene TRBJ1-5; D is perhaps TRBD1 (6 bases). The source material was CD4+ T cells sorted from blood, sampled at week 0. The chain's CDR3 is CASSLNGGQGPQHF. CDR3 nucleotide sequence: TGTGCCAGCAGCTTAAACGGGGGGCAGGGGCCCCAGCATTTT.